This TCR beta chain was documented in a study of Graves' ophthalmopathy and Graves' hyperthyroidism. Study as a whole: Pretreatment peripheral blood was obtained at initial diagnosis.

For repertoire sequencing, the TCR beta CDR3 regions were amplified from RNA transcripts. An opening RT-PCR round employed HTBI primers and preceded a second-round multiplex PCR. TCRdb re-called the multiplex PCR reads with MiXCR, one entry per CDR3 protein. In the table there are about 23,000 distinct CDR3 sequences, approximately 48% of which are singletons. The diagnostic workup employed clinical symptoms, serum thyroxine, TRAb, thyroid ultrasound and orbital computed tomography. This clonotype was detected many times. V lost 1 base, J lost 3 bases, and 10 bases lay in between. The CDR3 is 15 residues long. CDR1 LNHNV and CDR2 YYDKDF come from the germline V gene (reference sequence).

The material sequenced was peripheral blood. This receptor was taken from an adult woman with stable Graves' hyperthyroidism. V gene TRBV15 combines with J gene TRBJ2-1; D is possibly TRBD2 (6 bases). In DNA form, the CDR3 reads TGTGCCACCAGCAGAGGGGAGGACGGCTACAATGAGCAGTTCTTC. Translation gives CATSRGEDGYNEQFF. Full variable domain (missing parts from reference TRBV15 and TRBJ2-1): DAMVIQNPRYQVTQFGKPVTLSCSQTLNHNVMYWYQQKSSQAPKLLFHYYDKDFNNEADTPDNFQSRRPNTSFCFLDIRSPGLGDTAMYLCATSRGEDGYNEQFFGPGTRLTVL.